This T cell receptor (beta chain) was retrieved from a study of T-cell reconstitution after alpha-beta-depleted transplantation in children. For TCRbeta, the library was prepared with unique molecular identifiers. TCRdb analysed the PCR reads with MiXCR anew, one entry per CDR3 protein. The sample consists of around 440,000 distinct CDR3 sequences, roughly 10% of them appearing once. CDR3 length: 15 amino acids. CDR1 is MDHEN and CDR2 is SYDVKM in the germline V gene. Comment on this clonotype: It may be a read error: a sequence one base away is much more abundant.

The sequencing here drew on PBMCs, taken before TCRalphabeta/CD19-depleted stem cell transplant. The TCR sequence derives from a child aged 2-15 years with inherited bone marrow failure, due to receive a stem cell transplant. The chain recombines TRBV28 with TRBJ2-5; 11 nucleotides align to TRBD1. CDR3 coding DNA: TGTGCCAGCAGTAAAAGGACAGGGGGCCAAGATACCCAGTACTTC. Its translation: CASSKRTGGQDTQYF.